The clone carrying this T cell receptor (beta chain) was counted at least ten times. Its antigen is not identified. This sample is drawn from a study of naive and memory T cell subsets. Findings and limits, study-wide: Over 85% of naive TCR sequences appeared only once after error correction, unlike memory subsets. No ground truth validated the naive and memory repertoire findings. In CD4 and CD8 cells, diversity dropped from naive through EMRA.

This CDR3 comprises 14 residues. CDR1 is SGHTA and CDR2 is FQGTGA in the germline V gene. V dropped 4 bases and J dropped 5 bases, with 15 bases sitting between them. An equimolar mix of two oligonucleotides served as the beta constant-region primer for TRBC1 and TRBC2. TCRdb fed the UMI-ligation and nested PCR reads into MiXCR, producing one record per CDR3 protein. The sample consists of about 80,000 distinct CDR3 sequences, over 10% of them appearing once. The sequenced sample was central memory CD4+ T cells from blood. This sequence originates from a human donor in good health. The V gene is TRBV7-3, the J gene TRBJ2-7; the D call may be TRBD1 or TRBD2 (5 bases each). The CDR3 region is CASSSGPYSDEQYF. Written as DNA, the CDR3 is TGTGCCAGCAGCTCGGGACCCTACAGCGACGAGCAGTACTTC.